This T cell receptor beta chain derives from a study of breast tumors, draining lymph nodes, adjacent tissues. Germline V lookup: CDR1 MDHEN, CDR2 SYDVKM. This CDR3 contains 15 residues. V dropped 5 bases and J dropped 1 base, with 14 bases sitting between them. Samples came from axillary lymph nodes draining the breast cancer. General study results and limits: Tumor TCR diversity was below lymph nodes but above nontumor tissue. The lymph node origin of tumor T cells was framed as consistent with a hypothesis, not demonstrated. Tumor and nontumor repertoires were significantly more similar in luminal-like than in basal-like breast cancer.

One entry per CDR3 protein results from TCRdb running MiXCR on the multiplex PCR reads. The sample includes about 230,000 distinct CDR3 sequences, about 30% of them seen just once. This clonotype was detected only a few times. Antigen: not known. The chain carries TRBV28 and TRBJ1-2; no firm D call. This TCR was sampled from a female donor with breast cancer. Some clones in this sample may be carry-over from other donors' samples. The sample comprised axillary lymph node tissue. The CDR3 DNA is TGTGCCAGCAGTGGGAGACACCGAATTAACTATGGCTACACCTTC. Translated, it gives CASSGRHRINYGYTF.